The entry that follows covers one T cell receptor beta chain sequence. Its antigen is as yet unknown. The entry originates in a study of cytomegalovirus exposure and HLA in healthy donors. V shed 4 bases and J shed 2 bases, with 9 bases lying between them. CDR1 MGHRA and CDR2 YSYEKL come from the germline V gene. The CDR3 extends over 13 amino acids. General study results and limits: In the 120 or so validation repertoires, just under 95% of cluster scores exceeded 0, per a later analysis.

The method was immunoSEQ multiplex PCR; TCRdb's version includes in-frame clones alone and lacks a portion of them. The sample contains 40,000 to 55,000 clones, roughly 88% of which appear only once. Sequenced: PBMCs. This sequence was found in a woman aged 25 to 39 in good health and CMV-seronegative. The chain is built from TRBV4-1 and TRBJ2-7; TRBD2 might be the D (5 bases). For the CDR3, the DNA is TGCGCCAGCAGCCCAGACGGGACCTACGAGCAGTACTTC. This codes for CASSPDGTYEQYF.